This T cell receptor beta chain was profiled in a study of cytomegalovirus exposure and HLA in healthy donors. Sequencing used immunoSEQ multiplex PCR; TCRdb keeps in-frame clones, though not all of them. The repertoire holds fewer than 90,000 clones, with 84% as singletons. This clone was counted a few times. Trimming at V came to 4 bases and at J to 4 bases, leaving 8 bases not matched to a gene. This CDR3 has 15 amino acids. In germline, CDR1 is MNHEY, CDR2 SMNVEV (reference sequence). The chain employs TRBV27 and TRBJ1-1; 8 nucleotides align to TRBD1. The material sequenced was PBMCs. The receptor comes from a woman aged 18-29 years in good health and CMV-seropositive. The CDR3 nucleotides are TGTGCCAGCAGTTGGTCAGGGGGCCGCGGCACTGAAGCTTTCTTT. It encodes CASSWSGGRGTEAFF.